Presented here are 12 T cell receptor beta chains from one specimen sequenced in a study of identical twins. Each CDR3 protein is one row after TCRdb ran MiXCR on the 5' RACE reads. This sample has more than 400,000 distinct CDR3 sequences; nearly 15% occur once, and the top ten carry roughly 0.4%. This same sample was also part of a study on yellow fever vaccine responses in identical twins.

The material sequenced was CD4+ T cells sorted from blood. The origin of the receptors is a young woman in good health.

This chain connects TRBV5-1 to TRBJ1-3; D remains unclear. The ends were cut back, 0 bases at V and 4 bases at J, with 2 bases in the middle. Germline V gene data show CDR1 as SGHRS and CDR2 as YFSETQ. The CDR3 runs 12 residues. This CDR3 is CASSLEGNTIYF. CDR3 DNA sequence: TGCGCCAGCAGCTTGGAGGGAAACACCATATATTTT.

V usage is TRBV28 and J usage is TRBJ2-1; D is perhaps TRBD1 (6 bases). This CDR3 comprises 17 residues. Germline V gene data show CDR1 as MDHEN and CDR2 as SYDVKM. Trimming removed 1 base at V and 0 bases at J, with 13 bases between. The CDR3 nucleotides are TGTGCCAGCAGTTTATCTGGACAGCTGAGCTCCTACAATGAGCAGTTCTTC. Protein: CASSLSGQLSSYNEQFF.

The chain uses TRBV4-2 and TRBJ2-1; D gene ambiguous. This CDR3 has 14 amino acids. The germline gives CDR1 LGHNA, CDR2 YNFKEQ. V was shortened by 0 bases and J by 5 bases, with 8 bases between the two germline ends. The CDR3 loop reads CASSQDPNDNEQFF. In DNA, the CDR3 is TGTGCCAGCAGCCAAGATCCGAATGACAATGAGCAGTTCTTC.

This clonotype has at least ten counts. The rearrangement joins TRBV10-3 to TRBJ1-4; 9 nucleotides agree with TRBD1. Per the germline V gene, CDR1 is ENHRY and CDR2 is SYGVKD. Losses at the gene ends were 6 bases for V and 8 bases for J; bases not matched to a gene: 7. The CDR3 is 14 residues long. This chain's CDR3 is CAISATGGVEKLFF. The CDR3 coding sequence is TGTGCCATCAGCGCGACAGGGGGAGTCGAAAAACTGTTTTTT.

This clonotype was recorded a few times. The chain joins TRBV6-1 to TRBJ2-1; D unclear. V gave up 7 bases and J gave up 8 bases, with 6 bases separating them. Germline V gives CDR1 MNHNS, CDR2 SASEGT. This CDR3 spans 10 amino acids. CDR3 region: CASISDEQFF. The DNA of the CDR3 is TGTGCCAGCATTTCCGATGAGCAGTTCTTC.

This clonotype occurred many times. The V call is TRBV10-2, the J call TRBJ2-2, with a possible D match to TRBD2 (5 bases). The germline V gene has CDR1 WSHSY and CDR2 SAAADI. The CDR3 runs to 13 residues. V gave up 6 bases and J gave up 2 bases, with 7 bases separating them. The CDR3 loop is CASRGDNTGELFF. CDR3 DNA sequence: TGCGCCAGCAGGGGAGACAACACCGGGGAGCTGTTTTTT.

In this sample, this clonotype turned up a few times. The rearrangement uses TRBV12-3 or TRBV12-4 and TRBJ1-6, with 8 bases aligning to TRBD1. The CDR3 runs 15 residues. V trimming: 3 bases; J trimming: 7 bases; junction bases outside the gene matches: 5. Written as DNA, the CDR3 is TGTGCCAGCAGTTTGGGACAGGTAGAGAATTCACCCCTCCACTTT. It translates to CASSLGQVENSPLHF.

V usage is TRBV28 and J usage is TRBJ2-7, with D perhaps TRBD1 (6 bases). Germline V gene sequence: CDR1 MDHEN, CDR2 SYDVKM. CDR3 size: 14 residues. Trimming removed 6 bases at V and 2 bases at J, with 14 bases between. In nucleotides, the CDR3 is TGTGCCAGCAGGCGAATTACAGGGCCCTACGAGCAGTACTTC. The encoded protein is CASRRITGPYEQYF. Together with reference TRBV28 and TRBJ2-7, the CDR3 gives the full variable domain: DVKVTQSSRYLVKRTGEKVFLECVQDMDHENMFWYRQDPGLGLRLIYFSYDVKMKEKGDIPEGYSVSREKKERFSLILESASTNQTSMYLCASRRITGPYEQYFGPGTRLTVT.

V is TRBV5-5 and J is TRBJ2-7; D remains ambiguous. Germline V gene sequence: CDR1 SGHKS, CDR2 YYEKEE (reference sequence). V was clipped by 2 bases and J by 4 bases, with 13 bases between them. This CDR3 spans 14 amino acids. DNA for the CDR3: TGTGCCAGCAGCTTTAGGGCAGCGATGTACGAGCAGTACTTC. Protein: CASSFRAAMYEQYF.

The chain has TRBV6-1 and TRBJ2-2; D call uncertain. Germline CDR1 MNHNS, CDR2 SASEGT. Trimming pared 9 bases from V and 2 bases from J, leaving 10 bases between. CDR3 length equals 13 residues. The CDR3 DNA sequence: TGTGCCAGACGCGCTGACAACACCGGGGAGCTGTTTTTT. Protein: CARRADNTGELFF.

The chain recombines TRBV4-1 with TRBJ2-7; TRBD2 aligns across 8 bases. V shed 0 bases and J 1 base; nucleotides not matched to a gene: 8. CDR1 and CDR2 from the germline V gene are MGHRA and YSYEKL. The CDR3 is made up of 17 amino acids. The CDR3 spells CASSQDPPSGPSYEQYF. DNA of the CDR3: TGCGCCAGCAGCCAAGATCCCCCTAGCGGGCCTTCCTACGAGCAGTACTTC.

This clonotype was picked up many times. The rearrangement joins TRBV4-1 to TRBJ2-5, with D perhaps TRBD1 or TRBD2 (5 bases each). Trimming removed 9 bases at V and 1 base at J, with 12 bases between. This CDR3 is 13 amino acids long. Per the germline V gene, CDR1 is MGHRA and CDR2 is YSYEKL. The CDR3, as DNA: TGCGCCAGTGCCTTGGGGACCCAAGAGACCCAGTACTTC. Amino acid sequence: CASALGTQETQYF.